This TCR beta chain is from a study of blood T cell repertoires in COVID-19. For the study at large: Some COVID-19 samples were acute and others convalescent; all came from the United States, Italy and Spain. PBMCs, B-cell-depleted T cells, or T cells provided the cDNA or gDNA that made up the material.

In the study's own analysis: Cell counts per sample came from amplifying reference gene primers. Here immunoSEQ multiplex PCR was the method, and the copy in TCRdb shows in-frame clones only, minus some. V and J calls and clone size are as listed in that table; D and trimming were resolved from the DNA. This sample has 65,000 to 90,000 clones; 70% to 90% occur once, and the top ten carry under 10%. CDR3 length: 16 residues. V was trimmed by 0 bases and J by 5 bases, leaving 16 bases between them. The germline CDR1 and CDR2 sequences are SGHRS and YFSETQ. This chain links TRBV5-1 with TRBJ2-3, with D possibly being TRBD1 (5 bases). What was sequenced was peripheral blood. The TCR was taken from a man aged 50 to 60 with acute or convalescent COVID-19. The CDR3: CASSLVAGPRGDTQYF. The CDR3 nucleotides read TGCGCCAGCAGCTTGGTGGCAGGGCCCCGAGGAGATACGCAGTATTTT.